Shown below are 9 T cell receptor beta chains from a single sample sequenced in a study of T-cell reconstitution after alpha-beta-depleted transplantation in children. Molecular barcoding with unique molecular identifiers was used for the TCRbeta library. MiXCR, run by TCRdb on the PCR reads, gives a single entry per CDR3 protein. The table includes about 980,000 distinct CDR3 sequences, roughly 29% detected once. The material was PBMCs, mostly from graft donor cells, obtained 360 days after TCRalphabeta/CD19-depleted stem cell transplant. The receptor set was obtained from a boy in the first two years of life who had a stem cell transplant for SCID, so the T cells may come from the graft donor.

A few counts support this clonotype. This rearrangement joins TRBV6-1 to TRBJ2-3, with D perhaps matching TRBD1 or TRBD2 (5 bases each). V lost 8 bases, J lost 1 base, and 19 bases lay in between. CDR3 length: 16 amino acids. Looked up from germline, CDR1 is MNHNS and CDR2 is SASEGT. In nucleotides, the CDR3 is TGTGCCAGCTCCCTAACCCGGGAAGGGGGCACAGATACGCAGTATTTT. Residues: CASSLTREGGTDTQYF.

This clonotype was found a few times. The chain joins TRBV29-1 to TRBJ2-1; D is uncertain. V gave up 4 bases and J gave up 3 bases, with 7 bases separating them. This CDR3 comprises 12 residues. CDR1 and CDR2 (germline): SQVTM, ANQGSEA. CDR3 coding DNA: TGCAGCGTTGCTACCGGCTACAATGAGCAGTTCTTC. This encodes CSVATGYNEQFF.

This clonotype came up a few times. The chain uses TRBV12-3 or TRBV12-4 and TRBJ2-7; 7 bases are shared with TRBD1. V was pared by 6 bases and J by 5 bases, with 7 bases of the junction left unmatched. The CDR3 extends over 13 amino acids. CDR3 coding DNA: TGTGCCAGCAGGCCCCAGGGGGTCCACGAGCAGTACTTC. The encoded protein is CASRPQGVHEQYF.

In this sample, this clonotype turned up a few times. The CDR3 DNA reads as TGTGCCAGCACGGTCGACAGAGGCACCTTCTATGGCTACACCTTC. Its protein is CASTVDRGTFYGYTF. The chain recombines TRBV7-2 with TRBJ1-2, with D perhaps matching TRBD1 (5 bases). V shed 7 bases and J shed 4 bases, with 19 bases lying between them. The length of the CDR3 is 15 residues. The germline V gene has CDR1 SGHTA and CDR2 FQGNSA.

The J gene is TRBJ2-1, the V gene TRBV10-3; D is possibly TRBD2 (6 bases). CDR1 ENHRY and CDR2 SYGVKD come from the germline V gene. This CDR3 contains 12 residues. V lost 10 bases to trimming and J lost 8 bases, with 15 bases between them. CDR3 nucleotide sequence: TGTGCCACCTGGGACTTCAAGGATGAGCAGTTCTTC. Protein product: CATWDFKDEQFF.

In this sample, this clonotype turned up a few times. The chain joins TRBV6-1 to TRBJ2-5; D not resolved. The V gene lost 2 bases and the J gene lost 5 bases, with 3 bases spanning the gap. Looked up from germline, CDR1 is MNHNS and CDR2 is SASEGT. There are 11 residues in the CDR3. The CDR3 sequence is CASSEWETQYF. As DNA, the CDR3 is TGTGCCAGCAGTGAATGGGAGACCCAGTACTTC.

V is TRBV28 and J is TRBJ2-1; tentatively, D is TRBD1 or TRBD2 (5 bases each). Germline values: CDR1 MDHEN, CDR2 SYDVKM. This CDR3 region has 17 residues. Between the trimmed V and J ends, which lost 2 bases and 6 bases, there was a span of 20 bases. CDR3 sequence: CASSLGRGRGRGNEQFF. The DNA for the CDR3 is TGTGCCAGCAGTTTAGGACGGGGCCGGGGACGGGGCAATGAGCAGTTCTTC. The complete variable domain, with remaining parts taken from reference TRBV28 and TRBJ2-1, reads DVKVTQSSRYLVKRTGEKVFLECVQDMDHENMFWYRQDPGLGLRLIYFSYDVKMKEKGDIPEGYSVSREKKERFSLILESASTNQTSMYLCASSLGRGRGRGNEQFFGPGTRLTVL.

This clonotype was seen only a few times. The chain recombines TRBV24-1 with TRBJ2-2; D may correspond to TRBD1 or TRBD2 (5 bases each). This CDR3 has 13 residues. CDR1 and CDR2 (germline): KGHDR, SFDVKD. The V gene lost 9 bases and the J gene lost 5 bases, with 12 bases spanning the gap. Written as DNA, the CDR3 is TGTGCCACCGGGACCCCGGGGACCGGGGAGCTGTTTTTT. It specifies CATGTPGTGELFF.

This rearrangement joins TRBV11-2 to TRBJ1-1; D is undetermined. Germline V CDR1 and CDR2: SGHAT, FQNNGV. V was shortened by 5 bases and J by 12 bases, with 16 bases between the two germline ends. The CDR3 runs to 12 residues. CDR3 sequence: CASSPSWVAPFF. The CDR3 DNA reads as TGTGCCAGCAGCCCGAGTTGGGTCGCTCCTTTCTTT.